The 16 T cell receptor beta chains below were found in one sample sequenced in a study of CD8 T cells in ankylosing spondylitis. MiXCR, applied by TCRdb to the 5' RACE reads, yields one record per CDR3 protein. The sample consists of roughly 170,000 distinct CDR3 sequences, 9.8% of them appearing once. Sequenced input: blood, either unsorted or a sorted T cell fraction (not recorded which). These receptor sequences come from a female donor with ankylosing spondylitis or in good health (not recorded which).

This clonotype was picked up a small number of times. The junction departs from the called germline gene at one end, perhaps through a read error. The chain uses TRBV20-1 and TRBJ2-7; TRBD2 is a possible D gene (5 bases). Germline lookup yields CDR1 DFQATT and CDR2 SNEGSKA (reference sequence). CDR3 length: 17 residues. CDR3 nucleotide sequence: TGCTGTGCTAGATCGGTAGGGAGAACCCTAAGCTCCTACGAGCAGTACTTC. This translates into CCARSVGRTLSSYEQYF.

About this clonotype: The junction does not match germline at one end; this may be a read error. The V and J genes are TRBV20-1 and TRBJ2-5, with 7 bases identical to TRBD2. This CDR3 is 17 amino acids long. Germline CDR1 and CDR2: DFQATT and SNEGSKA (reference sequence). The CDR3 DNA reads TGCTGTGCTCCACCTTATCGGCGGGAGAGGTATGCGGAGACCCAGTACTTC. Its protein product is CCAPPYRRERYAETQYF.

This clonotype has at least ten counts. The chain employs TRBV5-5 and TRBJ2-7; no reliable D call. The CDR3 runs to 13 residues. CDR1 SGHKS and CDR2 YYEKEE come from the germline V gene (reference sequence). Between the trimmed V and J ends, which lost 3 bases and 3 bases, there was a span of 10 bases. CDR3 bases: TGTGCCAGCAGCTGGAACGCGAACTACGAGCAGTACTTC. This gives the protein CASSWNANYEQYF.

This clonotype was detected many times. J is TRBJ2-1 and V is TRBV6-1, with 12 bases fitting TRBD2. CDR1 and CDR2 from the germline V gene are MNHNS and SASEGT. The CDR3 runs 17 residues. After removal of 6 bases from V and 7 bases from J, the junction contained 13 bases not matched to a gene. CDR3 DNA sequence: TGTGCCAGCAGCCGGGGGGTCCGACTAGCGGGAGTGAATGAGCAGTTCTTC. Protein product: CASSRGVRLAGVNEQFF.

This rearrangement joins TRBV14 to TRBJ2-5; possibly TRBD1 or TRBD2 for D (5 bases each). The germline CDR1 and CDR2 sequences are SGHDN and FVKESK. V lost 6 bases, J lost 2 bases, and 19 bases lay in between. The CDR3 totals 16 residues. CDR3 coding DNA: TGTGCCAGCAGTCCGACCCTAGGGGACGGGCAAGAGACCCAGTACTTC. Translated: CASSPTLGDGQETQYF.

In this sample, this clonotype turned up a few times. CDR3 amino acids: CASTLGHEQFF. The CDR3 nucleotides read TGTGCCAGCACCTTAGGGCATGAGCAGTTCTTC. The chain joins TRBV27 to TRBJ2-1; D remains ambiguous. Between the trimmed V and J ends, which lost 7 bases and 8 bases, there was a span of 9 bases. The CDR3 totals 11 residues. The V gene's germline CDR1 is MNHEY and CDR2 SMNVEV (reference sequence).

This clonotype was found many times. The V and J genes are TRBV20-1 and TRBJ2-1; D might be TRBD1 or TRBD2, each matching 5 bases. Germline V lookup: CDR1 DFQATT, CDR2 SNEGSKA (reference sequence). V was cut by 6 bases and J by 2 bases, with 17 bases left in between. There are 15 residues in the CDR3. The CDR3 protein is CSARPGTLPYNEQFF. The CDR3 DNA reads TGCAGTGCGAGACCCGGGACCCTACCCTACAATGAGCAGTTCTTC.

The V gene is TRBV19, the J gene TRBJ2-1, with a weak D call TRBD1 (7 bases). The V gene's germline CDR1 is LNHDA and CDR2 SQIVND (reference sequence). Trimming stripped 7 bases from V and 4 bases from J, with 20 bases between. The CDR3 runs 16 residues. CDR3 coding DNA: TGTGCCAGTACAGGGGGGTTTACCATTACTTACAATGAGCAGTTCTTC. This encodes CASTGGFTITYNEQFF.

This clonotype was seen only a few times. V is TRBV4-3 and J is TRBJ2-1; TRBD2 matches 14 bases. This CDR3 spans 16 amino acids. Germline loops: CDR1 LGHNA, CDR2 YSLEER. The J segment lost 4 bases and the V segment lost 3 bases, leaving 2 bases of the junction unmatched. CDR3 in DNA: TGCGCCAGCAGCCAGGGGACTAGCGGGAGATACAATGAGCAGTTCTTC. Protein product: CASSQGTSGRYNEQFF.

The rearrangement joins TRBV27 to TRBJ2-1; D unclear. CDR1 is MNHEY and CDR2 is SMNVEV in the germline V gene (reference sequence). V lost 2 bases and J lost 8, with 10 bases in between. CDR3 length equals 13 residues. The CDR3 is CASSLLGSHEQFF. The CDR3 DNA reads TGTGCCAGCAGTTTACTAGGATCCCATGAGCAGTTCTTC.

This clonotype was counted ten times or more. The chain carries TRBV5-1 and TRBJ2-1, with D uncertain. The germline V gene has CDR1 SGHRS and CDR2 YFSETQ. CDR3 length: 12 amino acids. Trimming took 0 bases from V and 9 from J, leaving 7 bases between them. The CDR3, as DNA: TGCGCCAGCAGCTTGGACTCTGGTGAGCAGTTCTTC. Protein: CASSLDSGEQFF.

J is TRBJ2-7 and V is TRBV27; no firm D call. CDR3 length equals 16 residues. V gave up 4 bases and J gave up 5 bases, with 21 bases separating them. The germline CDR1 and CDR2 sequences are MNHEY and SMNVEV (reference sequence). The CDR3 nucleotides are TGTGCCAGCAGTTCCCATAAGGCCAAGGTTGGCGACGAGCAGTACTTC. This sequence encodes CASSSHKAKVGDEQYF.

This clonotype was seen at least ten times. The chain carries TRBV12-3 or TRBV12-4 and TRBJ2-7; D gene uncertain. V lost 4 bases, J lost 1 base, and 11 bases lay in between. This CDR3 has 14 amino acids. The CDR3 DNA reads as TGTGCCAGCAGTTACGCAGAGGCATCCTACGAGCAGTACTTC. Its translation: CASSYAEASYEQYF.

This clonotype was counted only a few times. This chain joins TRBV11-1 and TRBJ2-3; TRBD1 aligns across 10 bases. J was trimmed by 0 bases and V by 2 bases; bases with no gene match: 17. CDR1 is SGHAT and CDR2 is FQDESV in the germline V gene (reference sequence). CDR3 length: 21 amino acids. The CDR3 spells CASSLPYKRDRGSCSTDTQYF. CDR3 DNA: TGTGCCAGCAGCTTACCCTACAAGCGGGACAGGGGATCGTGTAGCACAGATACGCAGTATTTT.

The chain carries TRBV7-9 and TRBJ1-1; weak D call: TRBD1 (5 bases). Deletions cut 5 bases from V and 5 bases from J, with 12 bases between. The CDR3 extends over 13 amino acids. The germline gives CDR1 SEHNR, CDR2 FQNEAQ (reference sequence). CDR3 residues: CASSPRDRTEAFF. CDR3 nucleotide sequence: TGTGCCAGCAGCCCCAGGGATCGGACTGAAGCTTTCTTT.

The chain carries TRBV6-2 or TRBV6-3 and TRBJ2-1; 8 bases align to TRBD2. This CDR3 spans 16 amino acids. CDR1 is MNHEY, CDR2 SVGEGT, per germline. The V gene end was trimmed by 2 bases and the J gene end by 10 bases; junction bases not matched to a gene: 13. CDR3 bases: TGTGCCAGCAGTTACCCGAAGGGGCGGGAGGAGCTAGAGCAGTTCTTC. It is translated as CASSYPKGREELEQFF.